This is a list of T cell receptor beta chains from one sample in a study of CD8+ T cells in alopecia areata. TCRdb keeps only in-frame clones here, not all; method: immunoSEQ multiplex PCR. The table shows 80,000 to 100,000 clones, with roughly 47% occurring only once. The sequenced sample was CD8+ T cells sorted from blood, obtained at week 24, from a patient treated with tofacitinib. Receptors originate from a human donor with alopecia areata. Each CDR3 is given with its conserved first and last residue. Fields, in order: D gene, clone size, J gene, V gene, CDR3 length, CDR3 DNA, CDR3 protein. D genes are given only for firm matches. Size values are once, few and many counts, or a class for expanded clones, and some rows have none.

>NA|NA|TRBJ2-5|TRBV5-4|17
TGTGCCAGCAGCTTGGCCGCGAGTAGCCTCCGGGTGGAGACCCAGTACTTC
CASSLAASSLRVETQYF
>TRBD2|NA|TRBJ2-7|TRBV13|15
TGTGCCAGCAGCCCGTCTAGCGGGCCACCATACGAGCAGTACTTC
CASSPSSGPPYEQYF
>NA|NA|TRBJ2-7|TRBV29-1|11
TGCAGCGTTGGTCTCGACTACGAGCAGTACTTC
CSVGLDYEQYF
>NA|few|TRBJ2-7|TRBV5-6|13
TGTGCCAGCAGCTTGATCCTATTTGGGGAGCAGTACTTC
CASSLILFGEQYF
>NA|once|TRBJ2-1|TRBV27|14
TGTGCCAGCAGTTTCCCAGCCCCGCACAATGAGCAGTTCTTC
CASSFPAPHNEQFF
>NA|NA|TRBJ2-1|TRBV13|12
TGTGCCAGCAGCCTGACAGTCAATGAGCAGTTCTTC
CASSLTVNEQFF
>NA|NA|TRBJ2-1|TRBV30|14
TGTGCCTGGAGTTTAGCTAGCTCCTACAATGAGCAGTTCTTC
CAWSLASSYNEQFF
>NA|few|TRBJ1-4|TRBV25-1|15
TGTGCCAGCAGTGCTCAGGGAACGGGGGAGGAAAAACTGTTTTTT
CASSAQGTGEEKLFF
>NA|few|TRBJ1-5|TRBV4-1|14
TGCGCCAGCAGCCTCGGACGGGCGAATCAGCCCCAGCATTTT
CASSLGRANQPQHF
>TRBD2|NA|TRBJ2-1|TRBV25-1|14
TGTGCCAGCAGTGAACGGGGCGGGAGAAATGAGCAGTTCTTC
CASSERGGRNEQFF
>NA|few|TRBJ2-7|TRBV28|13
TGTGCCAGCAGTTCCCGGGGGCGCGACGAGCAGTACTTC
CASSSRGRDEQYF
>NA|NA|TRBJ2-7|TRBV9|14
TGTGCCAGCAGCGTAGATGGACAGCTCTACGAGCAGTACTTC
CASSVDGQLYEQYF
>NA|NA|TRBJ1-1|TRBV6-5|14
TGTGCCAGCAGTTACAGGGCGGGGAACACTGAAGCTTTCTTT
CASSYRAGNTEAFF
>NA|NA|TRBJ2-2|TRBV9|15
TGTGCCAGCAGCGTAGGCGCTAAGAACACCGGGGAGCTGTTTTTT
CASSVGAKNTGELFF
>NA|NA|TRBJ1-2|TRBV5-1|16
TGCGCCAGCAGCTCCGGTCCCGGGGACGCTAACTATGGCTACACCTTC
CASSSGPGDANYGYTF
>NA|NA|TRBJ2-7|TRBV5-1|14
TGCGCCAGCAGCTTGGCTAGCGCCTCCTACGAGCAGTACTTC
CASSLASASYEQYF
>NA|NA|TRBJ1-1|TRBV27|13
TGTGCCAGTTCCAGGACAACAAACACTGAAGCTTTCTTT
CASSRTTNTEAFF